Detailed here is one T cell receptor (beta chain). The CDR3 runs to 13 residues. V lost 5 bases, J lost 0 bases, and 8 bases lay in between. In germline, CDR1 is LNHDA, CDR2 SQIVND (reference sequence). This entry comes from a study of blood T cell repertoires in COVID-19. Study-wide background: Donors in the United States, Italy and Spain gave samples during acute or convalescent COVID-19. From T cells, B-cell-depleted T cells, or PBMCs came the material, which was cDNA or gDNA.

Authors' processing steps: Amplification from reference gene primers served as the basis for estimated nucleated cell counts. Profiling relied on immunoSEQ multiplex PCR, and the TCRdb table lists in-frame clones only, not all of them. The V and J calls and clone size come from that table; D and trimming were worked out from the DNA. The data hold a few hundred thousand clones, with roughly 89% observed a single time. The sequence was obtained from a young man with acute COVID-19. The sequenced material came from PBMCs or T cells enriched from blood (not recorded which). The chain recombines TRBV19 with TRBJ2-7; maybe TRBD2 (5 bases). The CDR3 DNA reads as TGTGCCAGTAGTTTTGGGAGCTCCTACGAGCAGTACTTC. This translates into CASSFGSSYEQYF.